This T cell receptor beta chain originates from a study of blood T cell repertoires in COVID-19. In the original analysis: For nucleated cells, counts were estimated from reference gene primer amplification. Data came from immunoSEQ multiplex PCR; TCRdb stores just in-frame clones and leaves some out. D and trimming were read from the DNA, whereas the V and J calls and clone size are those reported in that table. The sample has 350,000 or so clones, about 87% seen once. The germline gives CDR1 MNHNY, CDR2 SVGAGI (reference sequence). The ends were cut back, 2 bases at V and 1 base at J, with 15 bases in the middle. The CDR3 has 16 residues.

Sequencing was performed on peripheral blood. The TCR comes from a woman in her twenties or thirties with COVID-19, enrolled during active disease. V gene TRBV6-6 combines with J gene TRBJ2-7; a weak D match, TRBD1 (6 bases). The chain's CDR3 is CASSYNRDKGSYEQYF. In nucleotides, the CDR3 is TGTGCCAGCAGTTACAACCGGGACAAAGGGTCCTACGAGCAGTACTTC.